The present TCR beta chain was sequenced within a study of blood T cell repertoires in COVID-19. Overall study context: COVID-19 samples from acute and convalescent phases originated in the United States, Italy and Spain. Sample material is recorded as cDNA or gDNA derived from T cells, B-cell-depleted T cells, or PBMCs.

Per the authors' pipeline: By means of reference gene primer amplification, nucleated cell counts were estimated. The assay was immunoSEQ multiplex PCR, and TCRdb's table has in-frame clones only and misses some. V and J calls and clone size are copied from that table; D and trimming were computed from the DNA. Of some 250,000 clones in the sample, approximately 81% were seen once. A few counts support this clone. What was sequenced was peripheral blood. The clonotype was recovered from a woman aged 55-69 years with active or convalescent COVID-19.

CDR3 coding DNA: TGCAGCGTGATCCCCTGGACAGGACGCCAGGAGCAGTACTTC. Translating gives CSVIPWTGRQEQYF. The V gene is TRBV29-1, the J gene TRBJ2-7; TRBD1 matches 7 bases. V lost 6 bases and J lost 7; bases outside the gene matches: 15. CDR1 is SQVTM, CDR2 ANQGSEA, per germline. The CDR3 is made up of 14 amino acids.